This is a list of T cell receptor beta chains from one sample in a study of blood T cell repertoires in COVID-19. Assay used: immunoSEQ multiplex PCR; TCRdb lists only in-frame clones, some missing. The profile covers a few hundred thousand clones, with around nine tenths appearing a single time and around 13% taken by the ten largest. Sequencing was done on a sample of peripheral blood. All receptors come from a woman aged 60-75 years with acute or convalescent COVID-19. CDR3s include the opening cysteine and the closing phenylalanine or tryptophan.

CDR3	J	V
CASSQDMVGLALNEQFF	TRBJ2-1	TRBV4-3
CASSLDGTGYNSPLHF	TRBJ1-6	TRBV5-1
CASSVAPGGLYNEQFF	TRBJ2-1	TRBV9
CASTREAVELGQVWEKLFF	TRBJ1-4	TRBV7-9
CASSTIPGQGVHEQYF	TRBJ2-7	TRBV19
CASSPGEAYEQYF	TRBJ2-7	TRBV7-6
CASSSNPSGGIYNEQFF	TRBJ2-1	TRBV7-9
CASSYAGQGAATEAFF	TRBJ1-1	TRBV6-5
CASSLSIVPGRGYTF	TRBJ1-2	TRBV27
CASSQAVTNTIYF	TRBJ1-3	TRBV4-3
CASSPPGVRTPLHF	TRBJ1-6	TRBV27
CATHGGLLGTEAFF	TRBJ1-1	TRBV19
CASGDRGFEAFF	TRBJ1-1	TRBV28
CASSPDRSNTEAFF	TRBJ1-1	TRBV6-4
CASSVPPGQGRPGLYEQYF	TRBJ2-7	TRBV6-1
CAEGQGSYEQYF	TRBJ2-7	TRBV28
CASSRLSGMGTGELFF	TRBJ2-2	TRBV19
CSVGTGGAGTEAFF	TRBJ1-1	TRBV29-1
CSVERVRENTGELFF	TRBJ2-2	TRBV29-1
CASSYDNRNVQAAFF	TRBJ1-1	TRBV6-5
CASQFIFLQYF	TRBJ2-7	TRBV28
CASSFQYQETQYF	TRBJ2-5	TRBV5-1
CASSSQGNEQFF	TRBJ2-1	TRBV2
CASSFSDGSADTQYF	TRBJ2-3	TRBV7-3
CASSDGSAQQFF	TRBJ2-1	TRBV6-4
CASSSRGFTETQYF	TRBJ2-5	TRBV6-9
CASRPGSYGTEAFF	TRBJ1-1	TRBV3-1/TRBV3-2
CASSGTGTDTQYF	TRBJ2-3	TRBV5-6
CASGGGTGSYEQYF	TRBJ2-7	TRBV6-5
CASSGTSGGAGDTQYF	TRBJ2-3	TRBV28
CAWDMGGASHYEQYF	TRBJ2-7	TRBV30